The 3 T cell receptor beta chains given below trace back to one sample, sequenced in a study of T-cell reconstitution after alpha-beta-depleted transplantation in children. Preparation of the TCRbeta library used unique molecular identifiers. TCRdb independently ran MiXCR on the PCR reads; one entry per CDR3 protein. Of about a million distinct CDR3 sequences in the sample, about 31% were seen once. The sample was PBMCs, mostly from graft donor cells, taken 360 days after TCRalphabeta/CD19-depleted stem cell transplant. These receptors were obtained from a boy younger than two who had a stem cell transplant for SCID, so the T cells may come from the graft donor.

This clonotype was counted a few times. This chain joins TRBV6-6 and TRBJ1-3, with D possibly TRBD1 on 6 matching bases. The CDR3 extends over 12 amino acids. The V gene's germline CDR1 is MNHNY and CDR2 SVGAGI (reference sequence). Trimming left V 9 bases short and J 5 bases short, with 11 bases between. The CDR3 DNA is TGTGCCAGTAACCAGGGGAGAAACACCATATATTTT. Translation gives CASNQGRNTIYF.

The V call is TRBV11-2, the J call TRBJ2-7; D not resolved. CDR3 length: 12 amino acids. V lost 3 bases to trimming and J lost 2 bases, with 5 bases between them. The V gene's germline CDR1 is SGHAT and CDR2 FQNNGV. The CDR3 nucleotides read TGTGCCAGCAGCTTGCACCCCTACGAGCAGTACTTC. Protein sequence: CASSLHPYEQYF.

In this sample, this clonotype turned up a few times. The genes are TRBV12-3 or TRBV12-4 and TRBJ1-3, with TRBD1 matching 9 bases. The ends lost 4 bases at V and 8 bases at J; junction bases unmatched: 15. This CDR3 comprises 17 residues. The CDR3 sequence is CASSYGPFRDRVHTIYF. The CDR3, as DNA: TGTGCCAGCAGTTATGGCCCCTTCCGGGACAGGGTACACACCATATATTTT.